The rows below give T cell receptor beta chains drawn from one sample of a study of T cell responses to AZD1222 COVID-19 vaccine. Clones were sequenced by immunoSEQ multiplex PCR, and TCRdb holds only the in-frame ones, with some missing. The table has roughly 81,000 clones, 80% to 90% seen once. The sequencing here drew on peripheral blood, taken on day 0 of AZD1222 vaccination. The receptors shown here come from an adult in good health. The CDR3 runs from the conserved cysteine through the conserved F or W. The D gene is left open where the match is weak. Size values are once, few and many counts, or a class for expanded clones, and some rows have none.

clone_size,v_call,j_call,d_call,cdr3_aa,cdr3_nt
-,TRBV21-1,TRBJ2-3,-,CASSKREDYTSTDTQYF,TGTGCCAGCAGCAAAAGGGAGGATTACACTAGCACAGATACGCAGTATTTT
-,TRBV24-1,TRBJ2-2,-,CATSDSTFSPDNTGELFF,TGTGCCACCAGTGATTCGACCTTTAGCCCGGATAACACCGGGGAGCTGTTTTTT
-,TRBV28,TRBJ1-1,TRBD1,CASSRGQGAGTEAFF,TGTGCCAGCAGCCGTGGACAGGGGGCGGGCACTGAAGCTTTCTTT
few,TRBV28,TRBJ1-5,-,CASSLIQQIYYSNQPQHF,TGTGCCAGCAGTTTAATCCAGCAAATTTATTATAGCAATCAGCCCCAGCATTTT
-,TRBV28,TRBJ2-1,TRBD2,CASSLLRGWGEQFF,TGTGCCAGCAGTCTTCTGCGGGGGTGGGGTGAGCAGTTCTTC
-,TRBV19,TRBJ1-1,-,CASNTGSGTEAFF,TGTGCCAGTAACACAGGGTCGGGCACTGAAGCTTTCTTT
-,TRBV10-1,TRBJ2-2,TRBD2,CASGGDYRTGELFF,TGCGCCAGCGGGGGGGACTATAGGACCGGGGAGCTGTTTTTT
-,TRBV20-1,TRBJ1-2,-,CRGSRDGYTF,TGCCGAGGGTCCCGAGATGGCTACACCTTC
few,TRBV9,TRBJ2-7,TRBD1,CASSAGDRASYEQYF,TGTGCCAGCAGTGCCGGGGACAGGGCTTCCTACGAGCAGTACTTC
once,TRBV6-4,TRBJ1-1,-,CASRDGLNTEAFF,TGTGCCAGCAGGGACGGTTTAAACACTGAAGCTTTCTTT
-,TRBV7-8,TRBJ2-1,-,CASSPRRDAFYNEQFF,TGTGCCAGCAGCCCTAGGCGGGACGCCTTTTACAATGAGCAGTTCTTC
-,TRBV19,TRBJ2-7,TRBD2,CASSIDVPAGAPEQYF,TGTGCCAGTAGTATAGATGTCCCAGCGGGAGCCCCCGAGCAGTACTTC
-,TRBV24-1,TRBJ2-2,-,CATSGQWNTGELFF,TGTGCCACCAGTGGACAGTGGAACACCGGGGAGCTGTTTTTT
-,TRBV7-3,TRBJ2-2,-,CASSRSGFIGELFF,TGTGCCAGCAGCCGCTCGGGGTTCATCGGGGAGCTGTTTTTT
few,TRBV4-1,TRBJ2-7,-,CASSERWGGPYEQYF,TGCGCCAGCAGCGAGAGGTGGGGGGGCCCCTACGAGCAGTACTTC
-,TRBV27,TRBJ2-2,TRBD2,CASSTTGTRAGELFF,TGTGCCAGCAGTACCACCGGGACTAGAGCCGGGGAGCTGTTTTTT
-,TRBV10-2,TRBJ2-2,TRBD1,CASRRQGDIGELFF,TGCGCCAGCAGAAGACAGGGAGATATCGGGGAGCTGTTTTTT
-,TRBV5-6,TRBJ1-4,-,CASSLVGEKLFF,TGTGCCAGCAGCCTGGTTGGAGAAAAACTGTTTTTT
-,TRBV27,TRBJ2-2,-,CASRSTRAANTGELFF,TGTGCCAGCAGATCCACCCGGGCCGCGAACACCGGGGAGCTGTTTTTT
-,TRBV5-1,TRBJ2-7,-,CASSLARGRLYEQYF,TGCGCCAGCAGCTTGGCCAGAGGCAGACTATACGAGCAGTACTTC
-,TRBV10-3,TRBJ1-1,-,CAISVGGTDTEAFF,TGTGCCATCAGTGTCGGGGGTACGGACACTGAAGCTTTCTTT
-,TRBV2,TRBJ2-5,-,CASRMGVFQETQYF,TGTGCCAGCCGAATGGGCGTTTTTCAAGAGACCCAGTACTTC
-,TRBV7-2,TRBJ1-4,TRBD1,CASSSTGGSNEKLFF,TGTGCCAGCAGCTCGACAGGGGGCTCAAATGAAAAACTGTTTTTT
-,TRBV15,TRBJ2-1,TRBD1,CATSREGGTAYNEQFF,TGTGCCACCAGCAGAGAAGGGGGCACGGCGTACAATGAGCAGTTCTTC
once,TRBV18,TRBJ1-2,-,CASSPKEGISYGYTF,TGTGCCAGCTCACCTAAGGAGGGAATAAGCTATGGCTACACCTTC
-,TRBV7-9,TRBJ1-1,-,CASSAVQTNTEAFF,TGTGCCAGCAGCGCCGTTCAAACGAACACTGAAGCTTTCTTT
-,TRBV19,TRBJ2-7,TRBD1,CASSNPGSPGQVSYEQYF,TGTGCCAGTAGTAACCCCGGGTCCCCGGGACAGGTATCCTACGAGCAGTACTTC
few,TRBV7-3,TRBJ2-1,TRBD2,CASSFSPGLVNEQFF,TGTGCCAGCAGCTTCTCCCCGGGACTAGTTAATGAGCAGTTCTTC
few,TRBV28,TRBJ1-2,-,CASSLGRVYGYTF,TGTGCCAGCAGTTTAGGGAGAGTCTATGGCTACACCTTC